This TCR beta chain derives from a study of T-cell memory formation after mild COVID-19. The CDR3 spans 16 residues. The trim removed 6 bases at V and 4 bases at J, leaving 8 bases unmatched. In TCRdb, the 5' RACE reads were re-called with MiXCR into one record per CDR3 protein. Of about 90,000 distinct CDR3 sequences in the sample, less than 15% were seen once. The chain joins TRBV12-3 or TRBV12-4 to TRBJ2-5, with 13 nucleotides matching TRBD2. The sample was PBMCs or a T cell subset sorted from them (not recorded which). The source is an adult woman who had mild COVID-19 (a few samples of this study predate the infection). Cell type and time point are not known. CDR3 region: CASRATSGGATETQYF. CDR3 DNA: TGTGCCAGCAGAGCCACTAGCGGGGGGGCCACAGAGACCCAGTACTTC.